Listed here is a single T cell receptor (beta chain). This record belongs to a study of blood T cell repertoires in COVID-19. Overall study: T cells, B-cell-depleted T cells, or PBMCs provided the cDNA or gDNA that served as material.

Profiling relied on immunoSEQ multiplex PCR, and the TCRdb table lists in-frame clones only, not all of them. The sample records fewer than 65,000 clones, 85% to 95% being singletons. The V gene lost 4 bases and the J gene lost 0 bases, with 13 bases spanning the gap. The CDR3 runs 16 residues. The V gene's germline CDR1 is SNHLY and CDR2 FYNNEI. V gene TRBV2 combines with J gene TRBJ2-4; possible D gene TRBD1, 5 bases. What was sequenced was peripheral blood. The TCR sequence derives from a man in his fifties with acute or convalescent COVID-19. In DNA, the CDR3 is TGTGCCAGCAGTGTGAATGAAGGGGTAGCCAAAAACATTCAGTACTTC. This encodes CASSVNEGVAKNIQYF.